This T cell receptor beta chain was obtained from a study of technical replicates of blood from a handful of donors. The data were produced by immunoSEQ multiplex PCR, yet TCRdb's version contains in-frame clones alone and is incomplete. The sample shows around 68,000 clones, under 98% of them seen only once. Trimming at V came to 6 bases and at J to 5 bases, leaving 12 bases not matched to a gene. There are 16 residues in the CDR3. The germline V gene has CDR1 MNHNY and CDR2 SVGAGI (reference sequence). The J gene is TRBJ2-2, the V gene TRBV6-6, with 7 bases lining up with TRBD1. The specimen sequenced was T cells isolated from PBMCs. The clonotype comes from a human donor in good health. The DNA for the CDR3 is TGTGCCAGCAGATTATTCCGACAGGGTAGGACCGGGGAGCTGTTTTTT. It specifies CASRLFRQGRTGELFF.